This entry lists 25 T cell receptor beta chains sequenced from one sample in a study of CD8 T cells in ankylosing spondylitis. TCRdb reanalysed the 5' RACE reads using MiXCR and keeps one entry per CDR3 protein. The sample consists of about 220,000 distinct CDR3 sequences, 6% to 8.5% of them appearing once. Their target antigens are unknown. Study-level results: Seemingly characteristic of ankylosing spondylitis blood was a TCR beta motif consisting of roughly 8 highly homologous variants.

The sample consisted of blood, either unsorted or a sorted T cell fraction (not recorded which). The receptors come from a male donor with ankylosing spondylitis.

There are a few counts of this clonotype. The chain combines TRBV7-6 with TRBJ2-3, with a weak D call TRBD2 (6 bases). This CDR3 region has 17 residues. Trimming left V 6 bases short and J 2 bases short, with 21 bases between. CDR1 and CDR2 from the germline V gene are SGHVS and FNYEAQ. DNA for the CDR3: TGTGCCAGCAGTGGGGGAGTCCACGGGGGACTCACAGATACGCAGTATTTT. Translated: CASSGGVHGGLTDTQYF.

This clonotype was observed many times. The chain uses TRBV30 and TRBJ2-7; D perhaps matches TRBD2 (6 bases). Germline-derived CDR1 and CDR2 are GTSNPN and SVGIG (reference sequence). This CDR3 is built from 16 residues. V lost 4 bases and J lost 2, with 21 bases in between. In DNA, the CDR3 is TGTGCCTGGACCGACGCGATGCGGGATGATCCCTACGAGCAGTACTTC. It translates to CAWTDAMRDDPYEQYF.

At least ten counts were recorded for this clonotype. The V and J genes are TRBV5-1 and TRBJ1-1; 7 bases fit TRBD1. The CDR3 consists of 14 residues. Germline CDR1 and CDR2: SGHRS and YFSETQ. V shed 3 bases, J shed 2 bases, and the junction held 4 bases outside the gene matches. CDR3 nucleotide sequence: TGCGCCAGCAGCTCGACAGGGAGAAACACTGAAGCTTTCTTT. It is translated as CASSSTGRNTEAFF.

This clonotype appeared many times. V and J are TRBV4-3 and TRBJ2-3; TRBD2 matches 9 bases. V lost 8 bases and J lost 5; bases outside the gene matches: 8. CDR3 size: 14 residues. Per germline, CDR1 LGHNA and CDR2 YSLEER. The CDR3 nucleotides read TGCGCCAGCTCCCCGCGGGAGGGCCAAGATACGCAGTATTTT. Translated, it gives CASSPREGQDTQYF.

V usage is TRBV6-1 and J usage is TRBJ1-2; 7 positions match TRBD1. CDR1 and CDR2 from the germline V gene are MNHNS and SASEGT. J lost 4 bases, V lost 5 bases, and 19 bases had no gene match. The CDR3 extends over 18 amino acids. In DNA form, the CDR3 reads TGTGCCAGCAGTCCATCCTGGGACAGCCTCTTTCCAATCTATGGCTACACCTTC. It encodes CASSPSWDSLFPIYGYTF.

This clonotype was picked up many times. The J gene is TRBJ1-2, the V gene TRBV7-9, with no clear D. This CDR3 has 13 residues. V lost 0 bases and J 4 bases, leaving 6 bases between the germline ends. The germline V gene has CDR1 SEHNR and CDR2 FQNEAQ (reference sequence). CDR3 residues: CASSLALVYGYTF. CDR3 nucleotide sequence: TGTGCCAGCAGCTTAGCACTAGTCTATGGCTACACCTTC.

This clonotype was counted a few times. The chain uses TRBV18 and TRBJ2-1; 8 bases map to TRBD2. The CDR3 runs 16 residues. Germline lookup yields CDR1 KGHSH and CDR2 LQKENI. V shed 0 bases and J 8 bases; nucleotides not matched to a gene: 9. CDR3 sequence (DNA): TGTGCCAGCTCACCACCGCGCGGGAGGCCGTCGGATGAGCAGTTCTTC. Amino acids: CASSPPRGRPSDEQFF.

A few counts support this clonotype. The chain recombines TRBV11-1 with TRBJ2-7, with 7 bases lining up with TRBD1. The V gene's germline CDR1 is SGHAT and CDR2 FQDESV (reference sequence). The CDR3 loop spans 19 amino acids. V gave up 4 bases and J gave up 0 bases; unmatched junction bases: 18. The CDR3 protein is CASSSEQRGPPRSSYEQYF. In nucleotides, the CDR3 is TGTGCCAGCAGCTCCGAGCAAAGGGGGCCCCCTAGGAGCTCCTACGAGCAGTACTTC.

This clonotype showed up many times. The chain uses TRBV7-9 and TRBJ2-1, with TRBD2 identical over 7 bases. Germline V lookup: CDR1 SEHNR, CDR2 FQNEAQ (reference sequence). CDR3 length: 13 amino acids. V shed 10 bases and J 4 bases; nucleotides not matched to a gene: 7. In DNA form, the CDR3 reads TGTGCCACCTCGCTAGCGGATTACAATGAGCAGTTCTTC. This codes for CATSLADYNEQFF.

The sample holds a few counts of this clonotype. This sequence joins TRBV6-5 and TRBJ2-1, with D hard to call. The germline CDR1 and CDR2 sequences are MNHEY and SVGAGI. This CDR3 contains 14 residues. V was shortened by 1 base and J by 8 bases, with 12 bases between the two germline ends. The CDR3 is CASSYWAAHDEQFF. The CDR3 DNA follows: TGTGCCAGCAGTTACTGGGCCGCGCACGATGAGCAGTTCTTC.

This sequence joins TRBV6-5 and TRBJ2-1; D gene ambiguous. Trimming pared 2 bases from V and 4 bases from J, leaving 15 bases between. Germline CDR1 MNHEY, CDR2 SVGAGI. The CDR3 sequence is 16 residues long. CDR3 nucleotide sequence: TGTGCCAGCAGTTACGACCCCTCCCAACCTTACAATGAGCAGTTCTTC. It is translated as CASSYDPSQPYNEQFF.

This clonotype has at least ten counts. The rearrangement links TRBV10-1 to TRBJ2-1; a weak D match, TRBD2 (6 bases). The germline V and J ends were trimmed by 4 bases and 0 bases, with 13 bases remaining between them. The germline V gene has CDR1 WNHNN and CDR2 SYGVQD (reference sequence). The CDR3 length is 16 residues. CDR3 sequence reads: CASSGERGSSYNEQFF. In DNA form, the CDR3 reads TGCGCCAGCAGTGGAGAACGGGGGAGCTCCTACAATGAGCAGTTCTTC.

This clonotype was detected ten times or more. The chain's CDR3 is CASSPRDRGREDTQYF. The CDR3 nucleotides read TGTGCCAGCAGTCCCCGGGACAGGGGGCGGGAGGATACGCAGTATTTT. V usage is TRBV12-3 or TRBV12-4 and J usage is TRBJ2-3, with 12 bases identical to TRBD1. The CDR3 sequence is 16 residues long. Trimming removed 5 bases from V and 6 bases from J; junction bases left unmatched: 9.

This clonotype showed up many times. At one boundary the junction diverges from the germline segment, which might be a read error. The V call is TRBV7-9, the J call TRBJ1-2; D gene unclear. CDR1 is SEHNR and CDR2 is FQNEAQ in the germline V gene (reference sequence). This CDR3 has 11 residues. The CDR3 DNA reads TGTGCCAGCAGCTTCGGAGCGGAATTACCCTTC. Its translation is CASSFGAELPF.

In its sample, this clonotype was seen many times. The chain carries TRBV28 and TRBJ2-1, with 11 bases fitting TRBD2. Looked up from germline, CDR1 is MDHEN and CDR2 is SYDVKM. CDR3 length: 15 amino acids. V was clipped by 3 bases and J by 3 bases; unmatched bases: 1. The chain's CDR3 is CASSLTSGNYNEQFF. In DNA form, the CDR3 reads TGTGCCAGCAGTTTGACTAGCGGGAACTACAATGAGCAGTTCTTC.

This clonotype showed up many times. The chain couples TRBV6-1 to TRBJ1-1, with 8 bases lining up with TRBD1. The CDR3 totals 16 residues. Germline trimming cut 6 bases from V and 0 bases from J; bases unmatched to any gene: 9. The V gene's germline CDR1 is MNHNS and CDR2 SASEGT. The chain's CDR3 is CASSPNGQGVNTEAFF. CDR3 coding DNA: TGTGCCAGCAGCCCTAACGGACAGGGAGTGAACACTGAAGCTTTCTTT.

At least ten counts were recorded for this clonotype. The gene calls are TRBV19 and TRBJ2-7; 9 nucleotides align to TRBD1. This CDR3 is 14 amino acids long. The V and J ends lost 7 bases and 4 bases, in that order; junction bases with no gene match: 8. The germline CDR1 and CDR2 sequences are LNHDA and SQIVND (reference sequence). The CDR3 loop is CASTQGQGFYEQYF. For the CDR3, the DNA is TGTGCCAGTACGCAAGGACAGGGGTTTTACGAGCAGTACTTC.

In its sample, this clonotype was seen many times. The chain carries TRBV11-2 and TRBJ2-7; 9 nucleotides align to TRBD1. J lost 7 bases, V lost 6 bases, and 7 bases had no gene match. There are 13 residues in the CDR3. Germline loops: CDR1 SGHAT, CDR2 FQNNGV. CDR3 bases: TGTGCCAGCAGAACCGGGACAGGGATAGAGCAGTACTTC. Its translation: CASRTGTGIEQYF.

This clonotype has more than one count but fewer than ten. The chain is built from TRBV9 and TRBJ2-7, with D possibly being TRBD1 or TRBD2 (5 bases each). The germline CDR1 and CDR2 sequences are SGDLS and YYNGEE. Trimming stripped 2 bases from V and 3 bases from J, with 12 bases between. The CDR3 is made up of 14 amino acids. The CDR3 is CASSVGGSHYEQYF. The CDR3 DNA reads as TGTGCCAGCAGCGTTGGGGGTAGCCACTACGAGCAGTACTTC.

This clonotype has a count of ten or more. The V and J genes are TRBV10-3 and TRBJ1-2, with D unresolved. The germline V gene encodes CDR1 ENHRY and CDR2 SYGVKD. V lost 0 bases and J lost 3, with 14 bases in between. This CDR3 has 16 amino acids. Written as DNA, the CDR3 is TGTGCCATCAGTGAGTCCAACGTAGGCTTTCACTATGGCTACACCTTC. Translated, it gives CAISESNVGFHYGYTF.

This clonotype has a handful of counts. The V gene is TRBV9, the J gene TRBJ2-7; 10 nucleotides match TRBD1. Germline V gene lookup returns CDR1 SGDLS and CDR2 YYNGEE. The V gene end was trimmed by 3 bases and the J gene end by 6 bases; junction bases not matched to a gene: 6. This CDR3 is built from 14 residues. DNA for the CDR3: TGTGCCAGCAGCGCCGGGGACAGGGGACGCGAGCAGTACTTC. Amino acid sequence: CASSAGDRGREQYF.

In its sample, this clonotype was seen many times. The V call is TRBV2, the J call TRBJ2-1; 8 nucleotides agree with TRBD2. With 7 bases clipped from V and 0 bases from J, the junction kept 8 bases outside the gene matches. CDR3 length: 16 residues. Germline V CDR1 and CDR2: SNHLY, FYNNEI. CDR3 sequence: CASKGTSGPSYNEQFF. In DNA, the CDR3 is TGTGCCAGCAAGGGAACTAGCGGACCCTCCTACAATGAGCAGTTCTTC.

This clonotype was seen ten or more times. The V call is TRBV7-8, the J call TRBJ1-1; a possible D gene is TRBD1 (6 bases). V was clipped by 3 bases and J by 6 bases, with 11 bases between them. Per the germline V gene, CDR1 is SGHVS and CDR2 is FQNEAQ. The CDR3 consists of 13 residues. CDR3 in DNA: TGTGCCAGCAGCTTGGGGACATTGTCTGAAGCTTTCTTT. It encodes CASSLGTLSEAFF. Based on the CDR3 plus reference TRBV7-8 and TRBJ1-1, the full variable domain is GAGVSQSPRYKVAKRGQDVALRCDPISGHVSLFWYQQALGQGPEFLTYFQNEAQLDKSGLPSDRFFAERPEGSVSTLKIQRTQQEDSAVYLCASSLGTLSEAFFGQGTRLTVV.

Ten or more counts support this clonotype. The chain uses TRBV29-1 and TRBJ1-1, with 10 bases matching TRBD1. This CDR3 spans 14 amino acids. The trim removed 7 bases at V and 2 bases at J, leaving 7 bases unmatched. Germline assignment: CDR1 SQVTM and CDR2 ANQGSEA. The CDR3 spells CSAWTGGGNTEAFF. In DNA form, the CDR3 reads TGCAGCGCCTGGACAGGGGGAGGTAACACTGAAGCTTTCTTT.

This clonotype was counted between two and nine times. This chain connects TRBV7-9 to TRBJ2-2; D possibly uses TRBD1 or TRBD2 (5 bases each). The CDR3 spans 16 residues. V was clipped by 3 bases and J by 2 bases, with 13 bases between them. Germline lookup yields CDR1 SEHNR and CDR2 FQNEAQ (reference sequence). CDR3 coding DNA: TGTGCCAGCAGCTTGTGGGACGAGGGTAACACCGGGGAGCTGTTTTTT. Its translation: CASSLWDEGNTGELFF.